These 32 T cell receptor beta chains were all obtained from the same sample, sequenced in a study of cytomegalovirus exposure and HLA in healthy donors. PCR amplification relied on 60 Vbeta primers (plus 13 Jbeta primers). Assay used: immunoSEQ multiplex PCR; TCRdb lists only in-frame clones, some missing. The sample consists of around 150,000 clones, over 75% of them appearing once. The sequencing sample was made of PBMCs. The receptors here all came from a middle-aged man in good health and CMV-seropositive.

The CDR3 region has the DNA TGTGCCAGCAGTGGGGCTAGCGGGGGCTCCTCCTACAATGAGCAGTTCTTC. Translation gives CASSGASGGSSYNEQFF. The V gene is TRBV6-1, the J gene TRBJ2-1; 10 bases line up with TRBD2. J was trimmed by 0 bases and V by 4 bases; bases with no gene match: 6. Germline loops: CDR1 MNHNS, CDR2 SASEGT. The CDR3 totals 17 residues.

V gene TRBV19 combines with J gene TRBJ1-4; the match to TRBD1 covers 8 bases. The germline V gene has CDR1 LNHDA and CDR2 SQIVND (reference sequence). The CDR3 is 15 amino acids. The V and J ends lost 4 bases and 5 bases, in that order; junction bases with no gene match: 6. CDR3 nucleotides: TGTGCCAGTAGTACGTCGGGACAGGTGAATGAAAAACTGTTTTTT. Translation: CASSTSGQVNEKLFF.

The chain couples TRBV7-2 to TRBJ2-5; D perhaps matches TRBD2 (6 bases). The CDR3 contains 15 residues. The germline V gene has CDR1 SGHTA and CDR2 FQGNSA. Trimming removed 5 bases from V and 5 bases from J, with 18 bases in between. In nucleotides, the CDR3 is TGTGCCAGCAGCCCGGAGGGCCGAAGGTATGAGACCCAGTACTTC. It encodes CASSPEGRRYETQYF.

This clone was counted a single time. The chain carries TRBV5-1 and TRBJ1-4; D not certain. Trimming took off 0 bases at V and 3 bases at J, with 6 bases between the two ends. The CDR3 totals 14 residues. Looked up from germline, CDR1 is SGHRS and CDR2 is YFSETQ. The CDR3 sequence is CASSLGAPNEKLFF. The CDR3 DNA sequence: TGCGCCAGCAGCTTGGGAGCACCTAATGAAAAACTGTTTTTT.

The rearrangement joins TRBV19 to TRBJ1-2; D gene ambiguous. CDR1 is LNHDA, CDR2 SQIVND, per germline (reference sequence). CDR3 length: 14 amino acids. V lost 6 bases, J lost 6 bases, and 17 bases lay in between. This CDR3 is CASRGRREVDGYTF. The CDR3 coding sequence is TGTGCCAGTAGAGGGCGGAGGGAGGTGGATGGCTACACCTTC.

This chain joins TRBV5-1 and TRBJ2-1; TRBD2 aligns across 7 bases. This CDR3 region has 16 residues. The ends lost 0 bases at V and 8 bases at J; junction bases unmatched: 11. Per the germline V gene, CDR1 is SGHRS and CDR2 is YFSETQ. DNA of the CDR3: TGCGCCAGCAGCTTGGACTTTGTCAAGGGGAGGGATGAGCAGTTCTTC. This codes for CASSLDFVKGRDEQFF. The entire variable domain, with the rest obtained from reference TRBV5-1 and TRBJ2-1, is as follows: KAGVTQTPRYLIKTRGQQVTLSCSPISGHRSVSWYQQTPGQGLQFLFEYFSETQRNKGNFPGRFSGRQFSNSRSEMNVSTLELGDSALYLCASSLDFVKGRDEQFFGPGTRLTVL.

This clone appeared once. V usage is TRBV13 and J usage is TRBJ2-7; TRBD1 is a possible D gene (6 bases). The V gene lost 6 bases and the J gene lost 4 bases, with 13 bases spanning the gap. The CDR3 loop spans 13 amino acids. Germline V CDR1 and CDR2: PRHDT, FYEKMQ (reference sequence). CDR3 region: CASSYSTGYEQYV. The CDR3 DNA reads as TGTGCCAGCAGTTACTCGACAGGATACGAGCAGTACGTC.

The chain joins TRBV7-9 to TRBJ2-3, with 8 nucleotides matching TRBD2. J was trimmed by 6 bases and V by 4 bases; bases with no gene match: 9. The CDR3 extends over 15 amino acids. Germline V gene lookup returns CDR1 SEHNR and CDR2 FQNEAQ (reference sequence). CDR3 amino acids: CASSSPGLESDTQYF. CDR3 nucleotide sequence: TGTGCCAGCAGCTCTCCGGGACTAGAATCTGATACGCAGTATTTT.

The gene calls are TRBV2 and TRBJ1-2; tentatively, D is TRBD1 (6 bases). Trimming shortened V by 7 bases and J by 0 bases, and 12 bases separated the two germline ends. The CDR3 totals 14 residues. CDR1 SNHLY and CDR2 FYNNEI come from the germline V gene. CDR3 sequence: CASKMTGANYGYTF. CDR3 coding DNA: TGTGCCAGCAAGATGACAGGAGCTAACTATGGCTACACCTTC.

The CDR3 sequence is CASSADRGDEQFF. The CDR3 region has the DNA TGTGCCAGCAGCGCCGACAGGGGGGATGAGCAGTTCTTC. This chain links TRBV7-2 with TRBJ2-1, with TRBD1 matching 9 bases. V dropped 5 bases and J dropped 8; count of bases not matched to a gene: 4. The CDR3 is 13 residues long. CDR1 and CDR2 from the germline V gene are SGHTA and FQGNSA.

This chain joins TRBV10-3 and TRBJ2-3; D remains ambiguous. This CDR3 spans 13 amino acids. Trimming pared 6 bases from V and 0 bases from J, leaving 7 bases between. Per the germline V gene, CDR1 is ENHRY and CDR2 is SYGVKD. CDR3 region: CAISPTSTDTQYF. CDR3 bases: TGTGCCATCAGCCCTACTAGCACAGATACGCAGTATTTT.

The chain recombines TRBV25-1 with TRBJ1-1; 7 nucleotides agree with TRBD1. The CDR3 consists of 15 residues. The germline V gene encodes CDR1 MGHDK and CDR2 SYGVNS. Trimming took 8 bases from V and 4 from J; bases not matched to a gene: 13. The CDR3 sequence: CASAIAGGAGTEAFF. Written as DNA, the CDR3 is TGTGCCAGCGCAATCGCAGGGGGTGCAGGCACTGAAGCTTTCTTT.

V usage is TRBV7-2 and J usage is TRBJ1-2; D perhaps matches TRBD1 (6 bases). The CDR3 sequence is 15 residues long. Germline loops: CDR1 SGHTA, CDR2 FQGNSA. V lost 6 bases, J lost 4 bases, and 18 bases lay in between. CDR3 region: CASRPGPGEGYGYTF. Written as DNA, the CDR3 is TGTGCCAGCAGGCCTGGTCCAGGGGAGGGCTATGGCTACACCTTC.

The rearrangement joins TRBV19 to TRBJ1-2; 7 nucleotides align to TRBD1. This CDR3 has 18 amino acids. The germline V gene has CDR1 LNHDA and CDR2 SQIVND (reference sequence). V dropped 5 bases and J dropped 1; count of bases not matched to a gene: 16. The CDR3 here is CASSQRGGGRGYNYGYTF. In DNA, the CDR3 is TGTGCCAGTAGTCAACGAGGAGGAGGCAGGGGGTATAACTATGGCTACACCTTC.

The gene calls are TRBV19 and TRBJ2-2, with D possibly being TRBD1 (6 bases). The germline gives CDR1 LNHDA, CDR2 SQIVND (reference sequence). There are 15 residues in the CDR3. Trimming took 5 bases from V and 3 from J, leaving 13 bases between them. The CDR3 nucleotides read TGTGCCAGTAGTGCCCTACAGGGATACACCGGGGAGCTGTTTTTT. Translation: CASSALQGYTGELFF.

The chain uses TRBV29-1 and TRBJ1-1; no reliable D call. Per the germline V gene, CDR1 is SQVTM and CDR2 is ANQGSEA. The CDR3 loop spans 12 amino acids. V was cut by 4 bases and J by 5 bases, with 11 bases left in between. The CDR3 sequence is CSVGGVGTEAFF. The CDR3 DNA is TGCAGCGTTGGGGGAGTTGGGACTGAAGCTTTCTTT.

J is TRBJ2-4 and V is TRBV19; D is perhaps TRBD2 (6 bases). The CDR3 covers 16 residues. CDR1 and CDR2 from the germline V gene are LNHDA and SQIVND (reference sequence). V lost 4 bases, J lost 0 bases, and 13 bases lay in between. Here the CDR3 reads CASSKRVEEAKNIQYF. The CDR3 DNA reads as TGTGCCAGTAGTAAGCGGGTGGAGGAAGCCAAAAACATTCAGTACTTC.

V gene TRBV27 combines with J gene TRBJ1-5, with no clear D. There are 15 residues in the CDR3. Germline lookup yields CDR1 MNHEY and CDR2 SMNVEV (reference sequence). Trimming left V 2 bases short and J 4 bases short, with 12 bases between. The CDR3 nucleotides read TGTGCCAGCAGTTTAAGTGGCCCGGGGAATCAGCCCCAGCATTTT. This gives the protein CASSLSGPGNQPQHF.

The count of this clone is one. Other DNA sequences within the sample encode an identical CDR3. The J gene is TRBJ2-1, the V gene TRBV5-1, with 8 positions matching TRBD2. After removal of 4 bases from V and 0 bases from J, the junction contained 3 bases not matched to a gene. Germline CDR1 reads SGHRS; CDR2 reads YFSETQ. CDR3 length: 15 residues. CDR3 protein: CASSTSGGSYNEQFF. The CDR3 coding sequence is TGCGCCAGCAGCACCAGCGGGGGCTCCTACAATGAGCAGTTCTTC.

V and J are TRBV5-5 and TRBJ2-3; 7 bases map to TRBD2. Germline V CDR1 and CDR2: SGHKS, YYEKEE (reference sequence). The CDR3 totals 16 residues. V shed 1 base and J 0 bases; nucleotides not matched to a gene: 5. CDR3 protein: CASSLRGGSSTDTQYF. The DNA for the CDR3 is TGTGCCAGCAGCTTGCGGGGAGGGAGTAGCACAGATACGCAGTATTTT.

This clone was seen more than once but under ten times. This chain joins TRBV6-5 and TRBJ2-5; 7 nucleotides agree with TRBD1. The CDR3 has 16 residues. Germline CDR1 MNHEY, CDR2 SVGAGI. The V and J ends lost 0 bases and 0 bases, in that order; junction bases with no gene match: 4. CDR3 in amino acids: CASSYSRGTDQETQYF. CDR3 DNA: TGTGCCAGCAGTTACTCGAGGGGGACAGACCAAGAGACCCAGTACTTC.

The genes are TRBV7-9 and TRBJ2-6; D uncertain. V was clipped by 1 base and J by 5 bases, with 18 bases between them. The CDR3 has 18 residues. Germline V gene sequence: CDR1 SEHNR, CDR2 FQNEAQ (reference sequence). In DNA form, the CDR3 reads TGTGCCAGCAGCTTAGGAGACCCGGGTTCACCCTGGGCCAACGTCCTGACTTTC. Translation gives CASSLGDPGSPWANVLTF.

CDR3 amino acids: CASSATGTGTNSPLHF. The CDR3 nucleotides are TGCGCCAGCAGCGCTACCGGGACAGGGACAAATTCACCCCTCCACTTT. The rearrangement joins TRBV4-1 to TRBJ1-6, with TRBD1 matching over 9 bases. V lost 5 bases, J lost 7 bases, and 9 bases stayed unmatched. The CDR3 has 16 amino acids. Germline V gene data show CDR1 as MGHRA and CDR2 as YSYEKL.

This rearrangement joins TRBV5-6 to TRBJ2-1, with D maybe TRBD2 (7 bases). This CDR3 has 16 residues. Germline-derived CDR1 and CDR2 are SGHDT and YYEEEE. Trimming pared 5 bases from V and 5 bases from J, leaving 20 bases between. CDR3 region: CASSFGLRGPHNEQFF. The CDR3, as DNA: TGTGCCAGCAGTTTTGGGTTGCGGGGGCCCCACAATGAGCAGTTCTTC.

This clone has more than one count but fewer than ten. Here the CDR3 reads CASEVNYGYTF. The CDR3 coding sequence is TGTGCCAGCGAGGTAAACTATGGCTACACCTTC. The chain employs TRBV28 and TRBJ1-2, with unresolved D. This CDR3 comprises 11 residues. The V end was cut by 8 bases, the J end by 2 bases, with 6 bases between. Germline V lookup: CDR1 MDHEN, CDR2 SYDVKM.

This clone turned up a few times. In the same sample, other DNA sequences code for this CDR3. As DNA, the CDR3 is TGCGCCAGCAGCTTGGCTAGCGGGGGGAACACCGGGGAGCTGTTTTTT. It translates to CASSLASGGNTGELFF. The genes are TRBV5-1 and TRBJ2-2, with 10 bases that match TRBD2. The CDR3 runs to 16 residues. Germline CDR1 SGHRS, CDR2 YFSETQ. The ends lost 0 bases at V and 1 base at J; junction bases unmatched: 0.

This clone occurred a few times. The chain combines TRBV7-3 with TRBJ2-1; D gene ambiguous. The CDR3 runs 14 residues. Trimming cost V 1 base and J 6 bases, with 10 bases left between them. Germline CDR1 and CDR2: SGHTA and FQGTGA. The CDR3 is CASSLRSRGNEQFF. The CDR3 coding sequence is TGTGCCAGCAGCTTAAGGTCCAGAGGCAATGAGCAGTTCTTC.

In DNA form, the CDR3 reads TGTGCCAGCAGTCGAGGTGGCGGCTACGAGCAGTACTTC. Amino acid sequence: CASSRGGGYEQYF. J is TRBJ2-7 and V is TRBV27, with D uncertain. The CDR3 totals 13 residues. V was pared by 5 bases and J by 3 bases, with 11 bases between. CDR1 and CDR2 (germline): MNHEY, SMNVEV (reference sequence).

The V gene is TRBV27, the J gene TRBJ1-1; a weak D match, TRBD1 (5 bases). Trimming cost V 0 bases and J 6 bases, with 17 bases left between them. CDR3 size: 16 residues. Germline CDR1 reads MNHEY; CDR2 reads SMNVEV (reference sequence). In DNA, the CDR3 is TGTGCCAGCAGTTTATCGAGGGGCGGGGGTGGGGCTGAAGCTTTCTTT. Protein sequence: CASSLSRGGGGAEAFF.

V and J are TRBV28 and TRBJ1-5; no clear D. Deletions cut 3 bases from V and 3 bases from J, with 12 bases between. The V gene's germline CDR1 is MDHEN and CDR2 SYDVKM. CDR3 length: 15 amino acids. CDR3 sequence (DNA): TGTGCCAGCAGTTTTTGGAGTCGAGACAATCAGCCCCAGCATTTT. Amino acids: CASSFWSRDNQPQHF.

The V and J genes are TRBV10-1 and TRBJ1-5; no reliable D call. Trimming pared 2 bases from V and 2 bases from J, leaving 10 bases between. Germline V gene data show CDR1 as WNHNN and CDR2 as SYGVQD (reference sequence). This CDR3 spans 15 amino acids. This CDR3 is CASSEGGSGNQPQHF. The CDR3, as DNA: TGCGCCAGCAGTGAGGGAGGGTCAGGCAATCAGCCCCAGCATTTT.

The rearrangement uses TRBV7-9 and TRBJ2-1; TRBD2 might be the D (7 bases). The CDR3 is 13 residues long. Trimming pared 3 bases from V and 6 bases from J, leaving 9 bases between. CDR1 is SEHNR, CDR2 FQNEAQ, per germline (reference sequence). In DNA form, the CDR3 reads TGTGCCAGCAGCTTTGGGGGGGCCAATGAGCAGTTCTTC. Translated: CASSFGGANEQFF.